This T cell receptor beta chain appears in the sequencing data of a study of siplizumab effects on memory and regulatory T cells. Regarding the study as a whole: Suppression by proliferating Tregs derived from siplizumab cultures was not verified. An assignable phenotype, naive or memory, was missing from roughly 86-96% of proliferating CD4+ or CD8+ clones. Contribution to the alloresponse seemed major for naive T cells, which also seemed more diverse than memory cells.

Germline V lookup: CDR1 MDHEN, CDR2 SYDVKM. This CDR3 is built from 15 residues. Trimming stripped 6 bases from V and 14 bases from J, with 25 bases between. Generated by immunoSEQ multiplex PCR, the TCRdb table keeps only in-frame clones and is missing some. The table lists some 100,000 clones, roughly 93% of them singletons. On this clone itself: The target antigen is unknown.

The chain has TRBV28 and TRBJ1-4; no reliable D call. Sequences were obtained from non-Treg CD4+ T cells sorted from blood. This clonotype was sampled from a human donor in good health. The CDR3: CASSVSGPSRPNLFF. Here the CDR3 DNA reads TGTGCCAGCAGCGTATCCGGGCCCTCCCGTCCCAATCTGTTTTTT.